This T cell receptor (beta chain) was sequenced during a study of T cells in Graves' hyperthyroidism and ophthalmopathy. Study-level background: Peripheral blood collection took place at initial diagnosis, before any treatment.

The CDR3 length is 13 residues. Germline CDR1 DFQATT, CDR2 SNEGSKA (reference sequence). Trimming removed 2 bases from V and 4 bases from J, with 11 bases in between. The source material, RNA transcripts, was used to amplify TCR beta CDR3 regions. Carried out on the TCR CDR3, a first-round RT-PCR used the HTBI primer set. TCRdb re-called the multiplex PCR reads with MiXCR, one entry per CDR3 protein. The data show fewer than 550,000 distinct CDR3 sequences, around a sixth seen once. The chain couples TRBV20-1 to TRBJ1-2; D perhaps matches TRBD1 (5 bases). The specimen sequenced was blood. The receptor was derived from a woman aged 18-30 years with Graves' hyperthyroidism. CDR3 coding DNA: TGCAGTGCTAGACAGGGAGAGAGCTATGGCTACACCTTC. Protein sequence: CSARQGESYGYTF.